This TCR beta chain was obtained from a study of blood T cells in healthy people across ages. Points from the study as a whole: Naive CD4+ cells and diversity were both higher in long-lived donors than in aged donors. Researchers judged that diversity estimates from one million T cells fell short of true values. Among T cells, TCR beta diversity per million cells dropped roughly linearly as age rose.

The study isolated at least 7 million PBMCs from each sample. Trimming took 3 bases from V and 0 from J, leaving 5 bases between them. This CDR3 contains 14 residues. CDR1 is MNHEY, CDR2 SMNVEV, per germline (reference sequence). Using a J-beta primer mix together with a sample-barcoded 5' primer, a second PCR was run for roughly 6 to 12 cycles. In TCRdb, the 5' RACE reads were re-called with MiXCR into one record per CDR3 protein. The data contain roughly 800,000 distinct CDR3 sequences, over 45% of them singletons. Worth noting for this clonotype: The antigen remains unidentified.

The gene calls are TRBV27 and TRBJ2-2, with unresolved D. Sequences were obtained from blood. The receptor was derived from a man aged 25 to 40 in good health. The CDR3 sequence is CASSLAANTGELFF. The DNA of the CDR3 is TGTGCCAGCAGTTTGGCAGCGAACACCGGGGAGCTGTTTTTT.